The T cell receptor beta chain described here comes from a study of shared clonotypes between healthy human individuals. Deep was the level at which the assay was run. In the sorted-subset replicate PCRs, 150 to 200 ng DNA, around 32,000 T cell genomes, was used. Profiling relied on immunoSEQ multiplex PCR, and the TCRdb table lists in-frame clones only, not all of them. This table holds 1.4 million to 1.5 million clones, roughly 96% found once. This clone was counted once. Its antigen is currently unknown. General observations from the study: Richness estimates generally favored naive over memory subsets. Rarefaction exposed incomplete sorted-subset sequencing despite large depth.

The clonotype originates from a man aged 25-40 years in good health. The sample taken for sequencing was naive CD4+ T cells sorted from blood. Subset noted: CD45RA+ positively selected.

The chain's CDR3 is CATSRDARQGISNQPQHF. CDR3 DNA: TGTGCCACCAGCAGAGATGCCAGACAGGGGATAAGCAATCAGCCCCAGCATTTT. The chain links TRBV15 to TRBJ1-5; 8 positions agree with TRBD1. From germline, CDR1 is LNHNV and CDR2 YYDKDF (reference sequence). Trimming at V came to 0 bases and at J to 1 base, leaving 8 bases not matched to a gene. The CDR3 is 18 amino acids.